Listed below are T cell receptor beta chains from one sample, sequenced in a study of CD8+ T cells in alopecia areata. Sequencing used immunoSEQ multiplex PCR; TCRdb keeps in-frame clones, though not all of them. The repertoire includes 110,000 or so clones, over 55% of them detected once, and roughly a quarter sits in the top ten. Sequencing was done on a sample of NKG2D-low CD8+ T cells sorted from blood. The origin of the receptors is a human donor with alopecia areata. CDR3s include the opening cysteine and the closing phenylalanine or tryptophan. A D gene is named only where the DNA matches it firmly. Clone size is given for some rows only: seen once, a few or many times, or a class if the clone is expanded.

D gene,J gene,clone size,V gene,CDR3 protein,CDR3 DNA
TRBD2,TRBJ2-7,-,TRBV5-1,CASRWEGSGYEQYF,TGCGCCAGCAGGTGGGAGGGGTCGGGGTACGAGCAGTACTTC
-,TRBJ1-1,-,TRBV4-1,CASSQDRDRRGSFF,TGCGCCAGCAGCCAAGACCGCGACAGGCGAGGATCTTTCTTT
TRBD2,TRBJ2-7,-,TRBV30,CAWRRERYEQYF,TGTGCCTGGAGGCGGGAGAGGTACGAGCAGTACTTC
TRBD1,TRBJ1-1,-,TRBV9,CASSPMGQEHTEAFF,TGTGCCAGCAGCCCAATGGGACAGGAGCACACTGAAGCTTTCTTT
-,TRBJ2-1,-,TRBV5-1,CASREYYEQFF,TGCGCCAGCAGAGAATATTATGAGCAGTTCTTC
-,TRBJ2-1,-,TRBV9,CASSTYNEQFF,TGTGCCAGCAGTACCTACAATGAGCAGTTCTTC
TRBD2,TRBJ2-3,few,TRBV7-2,CASSLLRLAGVGDTQYF,TGTGCCAGCAGCCTCCTACGACTAGCGGGAGTTGGAGATACGCAGTATTTT
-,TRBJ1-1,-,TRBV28,CASSTFGTEAFF,TGTGCCAGCAGCACATTTGGCACTGAAGCTTTCTTT
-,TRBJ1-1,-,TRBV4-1,CASSHPEGVITEAFF,TGCGCCAGCAGCCACCCAGAGGGTGTTATCACTGAAGCTTTCTTT
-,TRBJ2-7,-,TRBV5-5,CASSLTAGPYEQYF,TGTGCCAGCAGCTTAACAGCGGGCCCCTACGAGCAGTACTTC
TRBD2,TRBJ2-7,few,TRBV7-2,CASSLDPGLAEEQYF,TGTGCCAGCAGCTTAGACCCCGGACTAGCGGAAGAGCAGTACTTC
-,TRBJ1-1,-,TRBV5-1,CASSFTQAMNTEAFF,TGCGCCAGCAGCTTTACGCAGGCGATGAACACTGAAGCTTTCTTT
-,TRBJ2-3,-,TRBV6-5,CASSYGRDTQYF,TGTGCCAGCAGTTACGGACGGGATACGCAGTATTTT
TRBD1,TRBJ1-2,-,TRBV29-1,CSVPGQGAGYTF,TGCAGCGTCCCGGGACAGGGAGCCGGCTACACCTTC
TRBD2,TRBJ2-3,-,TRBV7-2,CASSPRTSGRDTQYF,TGTGCCAGCAGCCCCCGGACTAGCGGGAGGGATACGCAGTATTTT
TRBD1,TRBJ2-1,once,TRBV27,CASSKTGSPYNEQFF,TGTGCCAGCAGCAAGACAGGGTCCCCCTACAATGAGCAGTTCTTC
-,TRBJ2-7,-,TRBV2,CASIKRESYEQYF,TGTGCCAGCATTAAACGAGAATCCTACGAGCAGTACTTC
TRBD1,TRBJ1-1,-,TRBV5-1,CASSLEGAAEAFF,TGCGCCAGCAGCTTGGAGGGGGCAGCTGAAGCTTTCTTT
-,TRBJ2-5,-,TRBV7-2,CASSLYETQYF,TGTGCCAGCAGCTTATACGAGACCCAGTACTTC
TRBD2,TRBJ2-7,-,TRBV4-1,CASSPLGGVTAYEQYF,TGCGCCAGCAGCCCTTTGGGGGGGGTGACAGCCTACGAGCAGTACTTC
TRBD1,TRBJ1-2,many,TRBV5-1,CASSLSGQAYGYTF,TGCGCCAGCAGCTTGTCTGGACAGGCCTATGGCTACACCTTC
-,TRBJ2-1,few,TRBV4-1,CASSQYPMRADNEQFF,TGCGCCAGCAGCCAATATCCAATGCGGGCTGACAATGAGCAGTTCTTC
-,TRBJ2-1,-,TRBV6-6,CASREGSNEQFF,TGTGCCAGCAGGGAGGGGAGCAATGAGCAGTTCTTC
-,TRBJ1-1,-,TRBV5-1,CASSAHQGEGTEAFF,TGCGCCAGCAGCGCCCATCAGGGAGAAGGTACTGAAGCTTTCTTT
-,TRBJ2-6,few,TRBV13,CASSYHTSQSSGANVLTF,TGTGCCAGCAGCTATCACACCAGCCAGAGCTCTGGGGCCAACGTCCTGACTTTC
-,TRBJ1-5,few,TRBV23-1,CASSRTRGRDQPQHF,TGCGCCAGCAGTCGTACGCGGGGCAGGGATCAGCCCCAGCATTTT
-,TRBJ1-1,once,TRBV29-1,CSVGGLEAFF,TGCAGCGTTGGGGGGTTAGAAGCTTTCTTT
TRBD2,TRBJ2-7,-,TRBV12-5,CASISGSSYEQYF,TGTGCTAGTATTAGCGGGAGCTCCTACGAGCAGTACTTC
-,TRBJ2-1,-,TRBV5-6,CASSPAESGQYNEQFF,TGTGCCAGCAGCCCCGCGGAGAGCGGGCAATACAATGAGCAGTTCTTC